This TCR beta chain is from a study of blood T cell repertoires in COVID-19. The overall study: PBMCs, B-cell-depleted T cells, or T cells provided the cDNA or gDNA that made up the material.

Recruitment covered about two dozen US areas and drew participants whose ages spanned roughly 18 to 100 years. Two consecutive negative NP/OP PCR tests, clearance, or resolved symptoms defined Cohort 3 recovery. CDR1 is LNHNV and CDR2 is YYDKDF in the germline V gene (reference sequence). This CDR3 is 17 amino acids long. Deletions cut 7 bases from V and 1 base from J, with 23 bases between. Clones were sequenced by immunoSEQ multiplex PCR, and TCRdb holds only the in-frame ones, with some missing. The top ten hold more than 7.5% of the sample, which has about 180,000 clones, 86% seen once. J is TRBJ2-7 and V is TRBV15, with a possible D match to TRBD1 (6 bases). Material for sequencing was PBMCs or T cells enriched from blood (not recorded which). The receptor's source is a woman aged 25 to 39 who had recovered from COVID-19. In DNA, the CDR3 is TGTGCCACCACCCCTGGGACATTAAGGGACACATCCTACGAGCAGTACTTC. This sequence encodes CATTPGTLRDTSYEQYF. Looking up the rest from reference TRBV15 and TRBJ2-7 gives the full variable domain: DAMVIQNPRYQVTQFGKPVTLSCSQTLNHNVMYWYQQKSSQAPKLLFHYYDKDFNNEADTPDNFQSRRPNTSFCFLDIRSPGLGDTAMYLCATTPGTLRDTSYEQYFGPGTRLTVT.